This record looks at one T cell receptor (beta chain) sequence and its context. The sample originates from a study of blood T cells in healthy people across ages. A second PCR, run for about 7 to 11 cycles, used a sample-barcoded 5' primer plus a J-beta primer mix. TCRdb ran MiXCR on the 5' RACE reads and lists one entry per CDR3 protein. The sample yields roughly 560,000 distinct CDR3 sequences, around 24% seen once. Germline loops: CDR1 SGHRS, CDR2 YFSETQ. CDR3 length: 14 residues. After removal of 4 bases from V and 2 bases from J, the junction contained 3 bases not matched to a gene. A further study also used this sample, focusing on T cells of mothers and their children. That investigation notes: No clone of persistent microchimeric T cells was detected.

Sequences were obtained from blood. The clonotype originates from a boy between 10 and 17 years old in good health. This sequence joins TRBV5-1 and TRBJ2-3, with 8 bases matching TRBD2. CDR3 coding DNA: TGCGCCAGCAGCCCCGGGAGGGACACAGATACGCAGTATTTT. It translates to CASSPGRDTDTQYF.